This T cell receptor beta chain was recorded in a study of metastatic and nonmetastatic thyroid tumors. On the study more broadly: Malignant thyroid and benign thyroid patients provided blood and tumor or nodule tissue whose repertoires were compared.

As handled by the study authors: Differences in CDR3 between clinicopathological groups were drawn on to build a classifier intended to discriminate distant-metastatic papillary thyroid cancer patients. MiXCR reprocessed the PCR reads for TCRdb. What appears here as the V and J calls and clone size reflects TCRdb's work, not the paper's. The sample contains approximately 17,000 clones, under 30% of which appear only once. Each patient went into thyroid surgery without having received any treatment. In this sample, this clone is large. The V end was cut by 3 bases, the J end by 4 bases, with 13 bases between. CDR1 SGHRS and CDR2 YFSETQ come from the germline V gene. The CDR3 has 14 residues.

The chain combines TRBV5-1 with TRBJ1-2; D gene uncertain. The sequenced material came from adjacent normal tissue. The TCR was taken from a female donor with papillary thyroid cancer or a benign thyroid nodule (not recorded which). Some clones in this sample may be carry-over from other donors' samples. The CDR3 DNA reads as TGCGCCAGCAGCTCGCCCGACACCCTCTATGGCTACACCTTC. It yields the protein CASSSPDTLYGYTF.